This TCR beta chain was recorded in a study of shared clonotypes between healthy human individuals. With 0 bases removed from V and 4 bases from J, the gap between germline ends came to 12 bases. This CDR3 is built from 15 residues. Germline V lookup: CDR1 SGHVS, CDR2 FNYEAQ. Per the authors' pipeline: Owing to the provision of junction-only sequences devoid of quality scores by immunoSEQ, filtering differed. TCRdb keeps only in-frame clones here, not all; method: immunoSEQ multiplex PCR. V and J calls and clone size are given by that table; D and trimming were obtained from the DNA. The table includes about 2 million clones, 85% to 95% detected once.

The chain combines TRBV7-6 with TRBJ1-1; D remains unclear. The sample consisted of naive CD4+ T cells sorted from blood. Specified subset: CD45RA+ positively selected. The receptor comes from a young man in good health. The CDR3 sequence: CASSLAGGVSTEAFF. The CDR3, as DNA: TGTGCCAGCAGCTTAGCGGGTGGAGTATCCACTGAAGCTTTCTTT.